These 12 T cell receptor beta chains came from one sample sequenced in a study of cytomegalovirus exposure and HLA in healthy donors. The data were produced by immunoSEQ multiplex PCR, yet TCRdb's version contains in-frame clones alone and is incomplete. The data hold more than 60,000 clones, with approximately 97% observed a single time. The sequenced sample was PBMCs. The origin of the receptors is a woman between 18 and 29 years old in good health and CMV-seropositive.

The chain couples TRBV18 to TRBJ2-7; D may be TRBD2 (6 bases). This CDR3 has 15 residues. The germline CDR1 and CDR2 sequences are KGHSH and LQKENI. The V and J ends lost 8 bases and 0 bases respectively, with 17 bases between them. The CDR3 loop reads CASGGGVPDSYEQYF. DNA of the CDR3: TGTGCCAGCGGAGGCGGGGTCCCGGACTCCTACGAGCAGTACTTC.

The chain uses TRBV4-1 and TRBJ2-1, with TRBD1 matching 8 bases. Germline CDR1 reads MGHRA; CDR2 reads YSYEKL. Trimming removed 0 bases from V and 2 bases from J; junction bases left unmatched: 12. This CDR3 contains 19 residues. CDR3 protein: CASSQEIQGAHFAYNEQFF. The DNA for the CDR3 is TGCGCCAGCAGCCAAGAGATTCAGGGGGCGCATTTCGCCTACAATGAGCAGTTCTTC.

This chain's CDR3 is CASTKSAGTGDNEQFF. CDR3 DNA sequence: TGTGCCAGCACCAAATCCGCCGGGACAGGGGACAATGAGCAGTTCTTC. J is TRBJ2-1 and V is TRBV28; the match to TRBD1 covers 10 bases. Trimming at V came to 7 bases and at J to 5 bases, leaving 11 bases not matched to a gene. CDR3 length: 16 amino acids. Germline CDR1 MDHEN, CDR2 SYDVKM.

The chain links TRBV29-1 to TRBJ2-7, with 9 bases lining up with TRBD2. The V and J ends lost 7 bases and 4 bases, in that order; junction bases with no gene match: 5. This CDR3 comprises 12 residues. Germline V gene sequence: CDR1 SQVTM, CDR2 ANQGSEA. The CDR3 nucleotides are TGCAGCGCTCTTAGCGGGAGATACGAGCAGTACTTC. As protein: CSALSGRYEQYF.

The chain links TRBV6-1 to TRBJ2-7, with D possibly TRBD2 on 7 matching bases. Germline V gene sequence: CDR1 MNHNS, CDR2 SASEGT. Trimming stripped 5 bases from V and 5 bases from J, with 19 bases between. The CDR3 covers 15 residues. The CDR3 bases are TGTGCCAGCAGTCCGGTCTCCGCGGGGGCCCACGAGCAGTACTTC. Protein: CASSPVSAGAHEQYF.

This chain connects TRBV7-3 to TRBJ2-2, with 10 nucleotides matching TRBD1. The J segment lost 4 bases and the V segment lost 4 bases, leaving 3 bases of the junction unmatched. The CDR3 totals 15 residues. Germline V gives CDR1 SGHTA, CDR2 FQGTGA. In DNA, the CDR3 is TGTGCCAGCAGCTGGGACAGGGGAGGCACCGGGGAGCTGTTTTTT. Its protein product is CASSWDRGGTGELFF.

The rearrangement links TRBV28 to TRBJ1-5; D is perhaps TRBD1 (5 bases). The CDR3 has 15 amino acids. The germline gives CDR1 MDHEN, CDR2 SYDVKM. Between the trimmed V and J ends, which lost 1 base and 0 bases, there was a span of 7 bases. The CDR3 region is CASSLFGGSNQPQHF. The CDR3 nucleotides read TGTGCCAGCAGTTTATTCGGGGGTAGCAATCAGCCCCAGCATTTT.

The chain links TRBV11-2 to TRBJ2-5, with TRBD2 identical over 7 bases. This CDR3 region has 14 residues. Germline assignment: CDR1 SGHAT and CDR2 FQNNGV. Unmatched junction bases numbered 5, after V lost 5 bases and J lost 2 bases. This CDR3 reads CASSPLAVQETQYF. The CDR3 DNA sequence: TGTGCCAGCAGCCCCCTAGCGGTTCAAGAGACCCAGTACTTC.

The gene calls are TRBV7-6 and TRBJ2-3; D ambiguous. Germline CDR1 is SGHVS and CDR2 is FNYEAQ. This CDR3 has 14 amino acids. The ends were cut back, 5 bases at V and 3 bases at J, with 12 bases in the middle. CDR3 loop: CASSPHLETDTQYF. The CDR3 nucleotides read TGTGCCAGCAGCCCACACCTCGAAACAGATACGCAGTATTTT.

CDR3 sequence (DNA): TGTGCCAGCTCACAGGGGCGGATGGAGACCCAGTACTTC. It is translated as CASSQGRMETQYF. The rearrangement uses TRBV19 and TRBJ2-5; 7 nucleotides agree with TRBD1. V lost 9 bases and J lost 5; bases outside the gene matches: 9. CDR3 length equals 13 residues. CDR1 LNHDA and CDR2 SQIVND come from the germline V gene (reference sequence).

In nucleotides, the CDR3 is TGTGCCAGCAGTGATCAGACAGGAGCTAACTATGGCTACACCTTC. Translated: CASSDQTGANYGYTF. The chain couples TRBV25-1 to TRBJ1-2, with D perhaps matching TRBD1 (6 bases). Trimming pared 3 bases from V and 0 bases from J, leaving 11 bases between. The CDR3 length is 15 residues. CDR1 is MGHDK and CDR2 is SYGVNS in the germline V gene.

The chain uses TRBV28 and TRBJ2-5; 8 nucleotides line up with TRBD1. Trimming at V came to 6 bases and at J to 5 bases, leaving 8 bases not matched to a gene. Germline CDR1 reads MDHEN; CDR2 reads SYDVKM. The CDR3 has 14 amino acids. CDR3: CASRTGARAETQYF. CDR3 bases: TGTGCCAGCAGGACAGGGGCGCGAGCCGAGACCCAGTACTTC. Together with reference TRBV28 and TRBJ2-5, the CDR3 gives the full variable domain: DVKVTQSSRYLVKRTGEKVFLECVQDMDHENMFWYRQDPGLGLRLIYFSYDVKMKEKGDIPEGYSVSREKKERFSLILESASTNQTSMYLCASRTGARAETQYFGPGTRLLVL.